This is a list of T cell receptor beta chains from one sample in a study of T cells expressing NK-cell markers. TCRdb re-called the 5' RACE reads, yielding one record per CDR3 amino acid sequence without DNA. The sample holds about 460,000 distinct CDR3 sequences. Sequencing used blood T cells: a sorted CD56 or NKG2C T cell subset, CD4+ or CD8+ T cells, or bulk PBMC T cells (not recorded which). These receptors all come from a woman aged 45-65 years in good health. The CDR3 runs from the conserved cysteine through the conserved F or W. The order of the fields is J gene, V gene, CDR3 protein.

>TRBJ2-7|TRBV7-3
CASSPGRGTYEQYF
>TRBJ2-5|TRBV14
CANSLLEVQETQYF
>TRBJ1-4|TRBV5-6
CASSLQGRGPNEKLFF
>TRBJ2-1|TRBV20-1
CSARVLAGRSYNEQFF
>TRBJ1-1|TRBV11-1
CASSLALHGMNTEAFF
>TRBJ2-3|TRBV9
CASNLDRTDTQYF
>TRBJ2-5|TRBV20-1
CSVEAEETQYF
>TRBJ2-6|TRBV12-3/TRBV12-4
CASSRPRAGANVLTF
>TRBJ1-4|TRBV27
CASSRRGGIGEKLFF
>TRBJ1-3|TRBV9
CASSPTLHLGGQALPWGNTIYF
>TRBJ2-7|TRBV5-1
CASSLGTSGVLYEQYF
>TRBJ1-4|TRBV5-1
CASNQGATNEKLFF
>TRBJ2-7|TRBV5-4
CASSPPPGQGPYEQYF
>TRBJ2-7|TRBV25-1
CASSVAPGVGEQYF
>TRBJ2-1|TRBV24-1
CATSDPSGGNNEQFF
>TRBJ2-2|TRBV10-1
CASSGQLSNTGELFF
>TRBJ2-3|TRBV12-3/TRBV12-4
CASSLGLAGGGTDTQYF
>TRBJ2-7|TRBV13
CASSHQGAYEQYF
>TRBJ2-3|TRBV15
CATSGGVRAGPGTDTQYF
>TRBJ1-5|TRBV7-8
CASSFVGTHQPQHF